These 26 T cell receptor beta chains came from one sample sequenced in a study of cytomegalovirus exposure and HLA in healthy donors. The PCR contained 60 Vbeta and 13 Jbeta primers. TCRdb keeps only in-frame clones here, not all; method: immunoSEQ multiplex PCR. The sample includes 150,000 to 200,000 clones, roughly 80% of them seen just once. Sequenced material: PBMCs. These receptors all stem from a woman between 18 and 29 years old in good health and CMV-seronegative.

This clone was counted only a few times. This CDR3 is CASSLGLALSSYEQYV. The CDR3 bases are TGTGCCAGCAGCTTGGGACTAGCGCTTAGCTCCTACGAGCAGTACGTC. The chain recombines TRBV5-6 with TRBJ2-7, with 8 bases aligning to TRBD2. The CDR3 contains 16 residues. V dropped 0 bases and J dropped 0; count of bases not matched to a gene: 5. CDR1 SGHDT and CDR2 YYEEEE come from the germline V gene.

This chain links TRBV5-1 with TRBJ2-2, with 7 nucleotides matching TRBD2. The germline gives CDR1 SGHRS, CDR2 YFSETQ. Losses at the gene ends were 7 bases for V and 5 bases for J; bases not matched to a gene: 17. This CDR3 contains 17 residues. The DNA of the CDR3 is TGCGCCAGCGCCCTCCAGCCGGGAGGCCCGGGGACCGGGGAGCTGTTTTTT. Protein product: CASALQPGGPGTGELFF.

The chain combines TRBV10-1 with TRBJ2-3, with unresolved D. Trimming cost V 6 bases and J 2 bases, with 9 bases left between them. The CDR3 sequence is 13 residues long. The V gene's germline CDR1 is WNHNN and CDR2 SYGVQD (reference sequence). The CDR3, as DNA: TGCGCCAGCAGCCCCTCGGTCACAGATACGCAGTATTTT. It encodes CASSPSVTDTQYF.

This rearrangement joins TRBV5-1 to TRBJ2-5; 9 positions agree with TRBD2. In germline, CDR1 is SGHRS, CDR2 YFSETQ. The CDR3 is 17 amino acids. The ends lost 0 bases at V and 5 bases at J; junction bases unmatched: 11. The CDR3 bases are TGCGCCAGCAGCTTGGCCGGGAGTAGCGGGAGAGGTGAGACCCAGTACTTC. Translated, it gives CASSLAGSSGRGETQYF.

The chain employs TRBV30 and TRBJ2-7; possible D gene TRBD1, 5 bases. The germline V gene encodes CDR1 GTSNPN and CDR2 SVGIG (reference sequence). The CDR3 contains 15 residues. With 4 bases removed from V and 4 bases from J, the gap between germline ends came to 20 bases. CDR3 sequence: CAWTPPLGVGYEQYF. The CDR3 DNA reads TGTGCCTGGACCCCCCCATTAGGGGTAGGGTACGAGCAGTACTTC.

The chain has TRBV10-2 and TRBJ2-3, with 7 bases that match TRBD2. The CDR3 totals 12 residues. After removal of 10 bases from V and 4 bases from J, the junction contained 5 bases not matched to a gene. The germline CDR1 and CDR2 sequences are WSHSY and SAAADI. CDR3 in DNA: TGCGCCACCTCTAGCGGTCCAGATACGCAGTATTTT. This translates into CATSSGPDTQYF.

This clone came up a few times. The rearrangement joins TRBV6-6 to TRBJ2-3; D is ambiguous. Trimming cost V 0 bases and J 6 bases, with 7 bases left between them. In germline, CDR1 is MNHNY, CDR2 SVGAGI (reference sequence). The CDR3 consists of 13 residues. The CDR3 loop reads CASSYSYADTQYF. CDR3 DNA: TGTGCCAGCAGTTACTCCTATGCGGATACGCAGTATTTT.

J is TRBJ1-3 and V is TRBV5-5; D gene uncertain. Trimming cost V 1 base and J 0 bases, with 8 bases left between them. This CDR3 has 15 residues. The germline V gene encodes CDR1 SGHKS and CDR2 YYEKEE (reference sequence). The CDR3 DNA reads TGTGCCAGCAGCTTGCTAGATCTCTCTGGAAACACCATATATTTT. Its translation is CASSLLDLSGNTIYF.

The chain uses TRBV7-9 and TRBJ1-5; TRBD1 might be the D (5 bases). CDR1 is SEHNR, CDR2 FQNEAQ, per germline (reference sequence). CDR3 size: 13 residues. V lost 3 bases and J lost 5, with 8 bases in between. CDR3 amino acids: CASSFSGYQPQHF. CDR3 nucleotides: TGTGCCAGCAGCTTTTCAGGGTATCAGCCCCAGCATTTT.

This chain joins TRBV13 and TRBJ1-2, with a weak D call TRBD1 (6 bases). CDR1 PRHDT and CDR2 FYEKMQ come from the germline V gene (reference sequence). Trimming took 5 bases from V and 5 from J, leaving 18 bases between them. This CDR3 region has 15 residues. The CDR3 DNA reads as TGTGCCAGCAGCCCTGGACAGCCGTGGATTTATGGCTACACCTTC. This gives the protein CASSPGQPWIYGYTF.

This chain uses TRBV19 with TRBJ2-2, with a possible D match to TRBD1 (5 bases). V shed 10 bases and J shed 3 bases, with 12 bases lying between them. The CDR3 is made up of 13 amino acids. Germline CDR1 reads LNHDA; CDR2 reads SQIVND (reference sequence). The CDR3, as DNA: TGTGCCACGTTAGGGGTGGACACCGGGGAGCTGTTTTTT. This codes for CATLGVDTGELFF.

V is TRBV28 and J is TRBJ2-5; 11 bases align to TRBD2. The junction had 16 bases not matched to a gene; V was cut back by 5 bases and J by 5 bases. The CDR3 length is 18 residues. CDR1 and CDR2 from the germline V gene are MDHEN and SYDVKM. The CDR3 region is CASSTPTSGSHFGETQYF. The CDR3 DNA reads TGTGCCAGCAGTACACCCACTAGCGGGAGTCACTTTGGGGAGACCCAGTACTTC.

The gene calls are TRBV27 and TRBJ2-1; 10 bases line up with TRBD2. Trimming removed 3 bases from V and 5 bases from J; junction bases left unmatched: 4. The CDR3 loop spans 15 amino acids. CDR1 and CDR2 (germline): MNHEY, SMNVEV (reference sequence). CDR3 residues: CASSFSLAGNNEQFF. CDR3 nucleotide sequence: TGTGCCAGCAGTTTTTCACTAGCGGGGAACAATGAGCAGTTCTTC.

This clone was seen more than once but under ten times. The chain joins TRBV10-3 to TRBJ1-5; D possibly corresponds to TRBD1 (6 bases). V dropped 0 bases and J dropped 4 bases, with 16 bases sitting between them. CDR1 ENHRY and CDR2 SYGVKD come from the germline V gene. The CDR3 runs 17 residues. CDR3 region: CAISESKAGALNQPQHF. DNA for the CDR3: TGTGCCATCAGTGAGTCGAAAGCAGGGGCCCTAAATCAGCCCCAGCATTTT.

In its sample, this clone was seen once. The chain has TRBV4-3 and TRBJ2-3; tentative D call: TRBD2 (5 bases). With 0 bases removed from V and 2 bases from J, the gap between germline ends came to 15 bases. This CDR3 has 17 amino acids. CDR1 LGHNA and CDR2 YSLEER come from the germline V gene. The CDR3 nucleotides are TGCGCCAGCAGCCAAGACTTCGCGGGTAGCCTCACAGATACGCAGTATTTT. Encoded protein: CASSQDFAGSLTDTQYF.

This rearrangement joins TRBV7-9 to TRBJ1-1, with 11 positions matching TRBD1. The CDR3 extends over 16 amino acids. The trim removed 5 bases at V and 6 bases at J, leaving 11 bases unmatched. Germline CDR1 is SEHNR and CDR2 is FQNEAQ (reference sequence). DNA for the CDR3: TGTGCCAGCAGCGGCTCCGGGACAGGGGGTTACGCTGAAGCTTTCTTT. This translates into CASSGSGTGGYAEAFF. The whole variable domain, remainder taken from reference TRBV7-9 and TRBJ1-1, is DTGVSQNPRHKITKRGQNVTFRCDPISEHNRLYWYRQTLGQGPEFLTYFQNEAQLEKSRLLSDRFSAERPKGSFSTLEIQRTEQGDSAMYLCASSGSGTGGYAEAFFGQGTRLTVV.

This chain uses TRBV10-2 with TRBJ2-4; D ambiguous. Germline V gives CDR1 WSHSY, CDR2 SAAADI. The CDR3 length is 14 residues. With 3 bases removed from V and 7 bases from J, the gap between germline ends came to 13 bases. The CDR3 sequence is CASSDPHQENIQYF. The CDR3 nucleotides read TGCGCCAGCAGTGACCCCCACCAAGAGAACATTCAGTACTTC.

The CDR3 DNA follows: TGTGCCAGCAGACGGACAGGGGGCTTAGATGGCTACACCTTC. Its translation is CASRRTGGLDGYTF. The chain has TRBV6-6 and TRBJ1-2; TRBD1 matches at 11 bases. V lost 6 bases and J lost 6; bases outside the gene matches: 6. This CDR3 comprises 14 residues. CDR1 and CDR2 (germline): MNHNY, SVGAGI (reference sequence).

J is TRBJ1-5 and V is TRBV4-2; D gene ambiguous. Germline CDR1 and CDR2: LGHNA and YNFKEQ. The CDR3 sequence is 16 residues long. The ends were cut back, 1 base at V and 2 bases at J, with 12 bases in the middle. Written as DNA, the CDR3 is TGTGCCAGCAGCCAAGGCCGCCAGTACGGCAATCAGCCCCAGCATTTT. This codes for CASSQGRQYGNQPQHF.

This clone was counted once. The chain carries TRBV4-3 and TRBJ2-7, with 9 bases fitting TRBD2. CDR3 length: 17 residues. Germline V lookup: CDR1 LGHNA, CDR2 YSLEER. V trimming: 4 bases; J trimming: 5 bases; junction bases outside the gene matches: 15. For the CDR3, the DNA is TGCGCCAGCAGCCTCGTAGTAGCGGGAGAAGGAAACAACGAGCAGTACTTC. Amino acid sequence: CASSLVVAGEGNNEQYF.

V is TRBV11-2 and J is TRBJ2-5; maybe TRBD1 (6 bases). The ends were cut back, 3 bases at V and 5 bases at J, with 19 bases in the middle. Germline V CDR1 and CDR2: SGHAT, FQNNGV. There are 16 residues in the CDR3. The CDR3 sequence is CASSLGWTVPGETQYF. DNA of the CDR3: TGTGCCAGCAGCTTGGGTTGGACAGTACCCGGGGAGACCCAGTACTTC.

The CDR3 nucleotides are TGTGCCAGCAGCGTAGGGATCCTGGACAGTCCTTATGAAAAACTGTTTTTT. The encoded protein is CASSVGILDSPYEKLFF. The rearrangement uses TRBV9 and TRBJ1-4; perhaps TRBD1 as D (6 bases). V shed 0 bases and J shed 6 bases, with 18 bases lying between them. CDR1 is SGDLS, CDR2 YYNGEE, per germline. The CDR3 is 17 residues long.

The genes are TRBV7-8 and TRBJ2-5, with 7 positions matching TRBD1. Per the germline V gene, CDR1 is SGHVS and CDR2 is FQNEAQ. With V trimmed by 3 bases and J by 7 bases, 2 bases remained unmatched. CDR3 length: 12 amino acids. CDR3 region: CASSLRGRTQYF. The CDR3 DNA sequence: TGTGCCAGCAGCTTGAGGGGGCGGACCCAGTACTTC.

The J gene is TRBJ1-1, the V gene TRBV27; D is uncertain. This CDR3 region has 14 residues. The V end lost 2 bases, the J end lost 0 bases, and 7 bases lay between the germline ends. Per germline, CDR1 MNHEY and CDR2 SMNVEV (reference sequence). CDR3 sequence reads: CASSLRRLNTEAFF. The CDR3 region has the DNA TGTGCCAGCAGTTTACGCAGATTGAACACTGAAGCTTTCTTT.

The chain employs TRBV6-6 and TRBJ1-2; D remains unclear. This CDR3 region has 14 residues. V shed 0 bases and J shed 8 bases, with 13 bases lying between them. Germline V gene data show CDR1 as MNHNY and CDR2 as SVGAGI (reference sequence). The CDR3 protein is CASSYSVQSGGYTF. For the CDR3, the DNA is TGTGCCAGCAGTTACTCGGTCCAGTCAGGAGGCTACACCTTC.

The chain links TRBV19 to TRBJ2-3; weak D call: TRBD2 (5 bases). This CDR3 is built from 14 residues. The germline CDR1 and CDR2 sequences are LNHDA and SQIVND (reference sequence). V was cut by 6 bases and J by 0 bases, with 10 bases left in between. The DNA for the CDR3 is TGTGCCAGTAGCGGGGATCCTAGCACAGATACGCAGTATTTT. It translates to CASSGDPSTDTQYF.